A single sample gave rise to the 13 T cell receptor beta chains below, sequenced in a study of T cell changes during pregnancy in multiple sclerosis. Profiled with immunoSEQ multiplex PCR; TCRdb holds only in-frame clones, not every one. The sample holds just under 65,000 clones, less than 95% seen once. The input for sequencing was peripheral blood, taken in the second trimester of pregnancy. The receptors here all came from a female donor in good health, enrolled as a control in a pregnancy study.

V usage is TRBV2 and J usage is TRBJ1-6; 8 bases map to TRBD1. CDR1 and CDR2 from the germline V gene are SNHLY and FYNNEI. J gave up 10 bases and V 2 bases, and 4 bases lay outside the gene matches. This CDR3 is built from 14 residues. The DNA of the CDR3 is TGTGCCAGCAGTGAACGCAGGGGGCTATCACCCCTCCACTTT. Protein: CASSERRGLSPLHF.

The V gene is TRBV19, the J gene TRBJ2-4; D is uncertain. V dropped 2 bases and J dropped 6 bases, with 5 bases sitting between them. This CDR3 has 12 amino acids. Germline values: CDR1 LNHDA, CDR2 SQIVND (reference sequence). Written as DNA, the CDR3 is TGTGCCAGTAGTATATCTTTAAACATTCAGTACTTC. Translated: CASSISLNIQYF.

This sequence joins TRBV4-1 and TRBJ1-1, with TRBD1 as a possible D gene (5 bases). The CDR3 sequence is 15 residues long. The germline gives CDR1 MGHRA, CDR2 YSYEKL. Trimming took 1 base from V and 8 from J, leaving 17 bases between them. In DNA form, the CDR3 reads TGCGCCAGCAGCCAAGTGGCAGGGTGGATCAACGAAGCTTTCTTT. Amino acid sequence: CASSQVAGWINEAFF.

The chain recombines TRBV6-1 with TRBJ2-5, with 7 positions matching TRBD1. The junction had 8 bases not matched to a gene; V was cut back by 5 bases and J by 2 bases. Germline V gene lookup returns CDR1 MNHNS and CDR2 SASEGT. This CDR3 has 15 amino acids. In DNA, the CDR3 is TGTGCCAGCAGTAGAAATCAGGGGGTACAAGAGACCCAGTACTTC. Translated: CASSRNQGVQETQYF.

This clone was counted a few times. The V call is TRBV5-1, the J call TRBJ1-2; D ambiguous. Trimming took 3 bases from V and 4 from J, leaving 16 bases between them. The CDR3 runs 15 residues. Germline lookup yields CDR1 SGHRS and CDR2 YFSETQ. The CDR3 nucleotides are TGCGCCAGCAGCTCGTCCGATCAGGTTTCCTATGGCTACACCTTC. Its translation is CASSSSDQVSYGYTF.

The CDR3 protein is CASSAQGNYGYTF. CDR3 bases: TGTGCCAGCAGCGCTCAGGGTAACTATGGCTACACCTTC. The V call is TRBV9, the J call TRBJ1-2; D perhaps matches TRBD1 (5 bases). Germline V gene data show CDR1 as SGDLS and CDR2 as YYNGEE. The V and J ends lost 3 bases and 1 base respectively, with 7 bases between them. CDR3 length equals 13 residues. Using reference TRBV9 and TRBJ1-2 for the parts outside the CDR3, the full variable domain is DSGVTQTPKHLITATGQRVTLRCSPRSGDLSVYWYQQSLDQGLQFLIQYYNGEERAKGNILERFSAQQFPDLHSELNLSSLELGDSALYFCASSAQGNYGYTFGSGTRLTVV.

The chain links TRBV6-5 to TRBJ1-5; 9 nucleotides agree with TRBD1. This CDR3 spans 16 amino acids. Germline V gene sequence: CDR1 MNHEY, CDR2 SVGAGI. Trimming at V came to 4 bases and at J to 0 bases, leaving 4 bases not matched to a gene. This chain's CDR3 is CASSSRDRVSNQPQHF. DNA of the CDR3: TGTGCCAGCAGTTCCCGGGACAGGGTTAGCAATCAGCCCCAGCATTTT.

This clone was found once. The rearrangement links TRBV10-3 to TRBJ2-7; D perhaps matches TRBD1 (6 bases). V gave up 4 bases and J gave up 5 bases, with 15 bases separating them. Germline assignment: CDR1 ENHRY and CDR2 SYGVKD. CDR3 length: 14 amino acids. The chain's CDR3 is CAISGTALTDEQYF. DNA for the CDR3: TGTGCCATCAGTGGGACAGCATTAACGGACGAGCAGTACTTC.

V is TRBV5-1 and J is TRBJ2-7; TRBD2 agrees at 8 bases. The CDR3 covers 15 residues. V trimming: 0 bases; J trimming: 2 bases; junction bases outside the gene matches: 4. The germline V gene encodes CDR1 SGHRS and CDR2 YFSETQ. In DNA, the CDR3 is TGCGCCAGCAGCTTGGGACTAGCGAATACCTACGAGCAGTACTTC. This gives the protein CASSLGLANTYEQYF.

This chain links TRBV6-5 with TRBJ2-7; a weak D match, TRBD1 (5 bases). The V gene lost 3 bases and the J gene lost 5 bases, with 11 bases spanning the gap. CDR3 length equals 13 residues. Germline lookup yields CDR1 MNHEY and CDR2 SVGAGI. The CDR3 region is CASSYRQGDEQYF. CDR3 bases: TGTGCCAGCAGTTATCGTCAGGGCGACGAGCAGTACTTC.

The chain links TRBV5-4 to TRBJ2-5; 12 bases agree with TRBD1. The CDR3 covers 17 residues. V was clipped by 2 bases and J by 5 bases; unmatched bases: 10. The V gene's germline CDR1 is SGHNT and CDR2 YYREEE (reference sequence). The CDR3 protein is CASSLGGTGGGVETQYF. CDR3 coding DNA: TGTGCCAGCAGCTTAGGAGGGACAGGGGGCGGGGTGGAGACCCAGTACTTC. The complete variable domain, with remaining parts taken from reference TRBV5-4 and TRBJ2-5, reads ETGVTQSPTHLIKTRGQQVTLRCSSQSGHNTVSWYQQALGQGPQFIFQYYREEENGRGNFPPRFSGLQFPNYSSELNVNALELDDSALYLCASSLGGTGGGVETQYFGPGTRLLVL.

This chain connects TRBV30 to TRBJ1-2; D not resolved. Germline CDR1 reads GTSNPN; CDR2 reads SVGIG (reference sequence). The CDR3 extends over 12 amino acids. With 4 bases removed from V and 8 bases from J, the gap between germline ends came to 14 bases. The CDR3 bases are TGTGCCTGGACTCAGCAGGTTGGAGGCTACACCTTC. Protein sequence: CAWTQQVGGYTF.

V gene TRBV4-1 combines with J gene TRBJ2-5; a possible D gene is TRBD1 (5 bases). In germline, CDR1 is MGHRA, CDR2 YSYEKL. This CDR3 is built from 14 residues. V was trimmed by 4 bases and J by 4 bases, leaving 13 bases between them. The CDR3 here is CASSRLQRGETQYF. The CDR3 bases are TGCGCCAGCAGCCGACTCCAAAGGGGAGAGACCCAGTACTTC.